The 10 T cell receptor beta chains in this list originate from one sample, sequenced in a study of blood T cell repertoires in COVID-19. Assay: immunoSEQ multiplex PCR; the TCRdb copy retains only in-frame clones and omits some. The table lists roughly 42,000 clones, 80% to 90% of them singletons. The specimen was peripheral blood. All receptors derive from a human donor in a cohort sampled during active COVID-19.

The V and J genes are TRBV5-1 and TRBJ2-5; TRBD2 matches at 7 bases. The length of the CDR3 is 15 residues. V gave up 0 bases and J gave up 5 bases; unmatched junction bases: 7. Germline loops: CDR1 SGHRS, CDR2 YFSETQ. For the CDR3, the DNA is TGCGCCAGCAGCTTGGGGGCGGCGGGAGAGGAGACCCAGTACTTC. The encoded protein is CASSLGAAGEETQYF.

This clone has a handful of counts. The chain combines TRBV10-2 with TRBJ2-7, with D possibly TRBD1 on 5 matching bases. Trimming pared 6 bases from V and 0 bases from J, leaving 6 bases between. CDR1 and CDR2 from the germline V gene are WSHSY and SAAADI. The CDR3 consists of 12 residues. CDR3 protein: CASRRGSYEQYF. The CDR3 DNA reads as TGCGCCAGCAGAAGGGGCTCCTACGAGCAGTACTTC.

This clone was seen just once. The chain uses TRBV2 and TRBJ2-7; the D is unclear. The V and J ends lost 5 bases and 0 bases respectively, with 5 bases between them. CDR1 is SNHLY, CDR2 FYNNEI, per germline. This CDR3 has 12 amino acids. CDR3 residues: CASSYSSYEQYF. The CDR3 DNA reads TGTGCCAGCAGTTACAGCTCCTACGAGCAGTACTTC.

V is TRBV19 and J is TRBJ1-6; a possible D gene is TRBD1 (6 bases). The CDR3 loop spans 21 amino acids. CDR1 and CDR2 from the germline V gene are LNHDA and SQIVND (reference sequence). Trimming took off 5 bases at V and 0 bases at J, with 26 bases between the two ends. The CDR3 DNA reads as TGTGCCAGTAGTCCAACCGCGGTTATCCGGGACACGAGCTCCTATAATTCACCCCTCCACTTT. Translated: CASSPTAVIRDTSSYNSPLHF.

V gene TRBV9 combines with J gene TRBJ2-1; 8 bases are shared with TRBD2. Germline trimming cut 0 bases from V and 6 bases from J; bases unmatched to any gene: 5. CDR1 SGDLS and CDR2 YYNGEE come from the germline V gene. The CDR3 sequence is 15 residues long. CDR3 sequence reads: CASSVARGGINEQFF. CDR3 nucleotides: TGTGCCAGCAGCGTAGCCCGGGGGGGGATCAATGAGCAGTTCTTC. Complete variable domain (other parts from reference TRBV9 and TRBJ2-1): DSGVTQTPKHLITATGQRVTLRCSPRSGDLSVYWYQQSLDQGLQFLIQYYNGEERAKGNILERFSAQQFPDLHSELNLSSLELGDSALYFCASSVARGGINEQFFGPGTRLTVL.

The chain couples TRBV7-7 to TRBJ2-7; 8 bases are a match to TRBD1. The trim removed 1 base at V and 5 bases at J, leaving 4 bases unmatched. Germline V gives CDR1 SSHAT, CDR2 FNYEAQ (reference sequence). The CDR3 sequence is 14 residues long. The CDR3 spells CASSLGTGLDEQYF. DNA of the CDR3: TGTGCCAGCAGCTTAGGGACAGGGCTCGACGAGCAGTACTTC.

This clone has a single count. The CDR3 DNA sequence: TGTGCCAGCAGCGTAGGTCGAGCGGGGGGCGGCGAGCAGTACTTC. Its protein product is CASSVGRAGGGEQYF. The V call is TRBV9, the J call TRBJ2-7; 9 positions agree with TRBD2. The CDR3 runs to 15 residues. CDR1 and CDR2 (germline): SGDLS, YYNGEE. V lost 0 bases and J lost 6; bases outside the gene matches: 7.

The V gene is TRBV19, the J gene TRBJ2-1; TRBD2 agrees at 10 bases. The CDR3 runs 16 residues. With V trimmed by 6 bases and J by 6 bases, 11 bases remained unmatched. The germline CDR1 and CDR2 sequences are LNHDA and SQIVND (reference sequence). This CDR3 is CASSPGAGGGSNEQFF. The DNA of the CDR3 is TGTGCCAGTAGCCCAGGAGCGGGAGGGGGTTCCAATGAGCAGTTCTTC.

The CDR3 region is CASSARTANTGELFF. The CDR3 nucleotides read TGTGCCAGCAGTGCCCGGACAGCGAACACCGGGGAGCTGTTTTTT. The chain uses TRBV27 and TRBJ2-2; tentative D call: TRBD1 (6 bases). This CDR3 has 15 residues. Germline CDR1 is MNHEY and CDR2 is SMNVEV (reference sequence). With 5 bases removed from V and 0 bases from J, the gap between germline ends came to 10 bases.

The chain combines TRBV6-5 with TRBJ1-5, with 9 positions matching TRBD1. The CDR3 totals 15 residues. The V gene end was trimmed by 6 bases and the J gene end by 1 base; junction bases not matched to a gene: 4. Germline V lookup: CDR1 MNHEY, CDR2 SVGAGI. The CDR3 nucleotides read TGTGCCAGCAGACCCGGGACAGGGAGCAATCAGCCCCAGCATTTT. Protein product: CASRPGTGSNQPQHF.